Many counts were recorded for the clone carrying this T cell receptor beta chain. This record comes from a study of T-cell reconstitution after alpha-beta-depleted transplantation in children. The CDR3 has 16 residues. V dropped 0 bases and J dropped 3; count of bases not matched to a gene: 5. Germline assignment: CDR1 SGHRS and CDR2 YFSETQ. As it was prepared, the TCRbeta library received unique molecular identifiers. TCRdb ran MiXCR on the PCR reads and lists one entry per CDR3 protein. The sample has hundreds of thousands of distinct CDR3 sequences, roughly 15% seen once. This material consisted of PBMCs, mostly from graft donor cells, taken 360 days after TCRalphabeta/CD19-depleted stem cell transplant. This sequence joins TRBV5-1 and TRBJ2-2; 7 nucleotides agree with TRBD2. The source is a boy under two years old who had a stem cell transplant for Wiskott-Aldrich syndrome, so the T cells may come from the graft donor. CDR3 sequence reads: CASSLDSGVYTGELFF. DNA for the CDR3: TGCGCCAGCAGCTTGGACAGCGGGGTGTACACCGGGGAGCTGTTTTTT.